Listed below are T cell receptor beta chains from one sample, sequenced in a study of Tregs in tolerant kidney transplant recipients. The assay was immunoSEQ multiplex PCR, and TCRdb's table has in-frame clones only and misses some. This table has 68,000 or so clones, about four fifths appearing once. Sequencing was done on a sample of CD4+ T cells from blood. These receptors all stem from a human donor in good health. CDR3s include the opening cysteine and the closing phenylalanine or tryptophan. Fields, in order: V gene, CDR3 protein.

V gene: TRBV11-3
CDR3 protein: CASSRGPGNTIYF

V gene: TRBV18
CDR3 protein: CASSSSGVGDTQYF

V gene: TRBV5-4
CDR3 protein: CASSSGPQETQYF

V gene: TRBV10-1
CDR3 protein: CASSGGTAAHCAGSEQFF

V gene: TRBV10-3
CDR3 protein: CAISGWGGLGNEQFF

V gene: TRBV5-1
CDR3 protein: CASSFTGSTGELFF

V gene: TRBV7-9
CDR3 protein: CASRTTGARDTEAFF

V gene: TRBV19
CDR3 protein: CASSPRRLAGHTGELFF

V gene: TRBV4-3
CDR3 protein: CASSLDRGSYGYTF

V gene: TRBV6-5
CDR3 protein: CASSRDRVGAFF

V gene: TRBV5-4
CDR3 protein: CASSFRGVHEQYF

V gene: TRBV10-3
CDR3 protein: CAISERETGQDTQYF

V gene: TRBV5-4
CDR3 protein: CASSLGLAVGTQYF

V gene: TRBV6-5
CDR3 protein: CASSFAGSFSGNTIYF

V gene: TRBV9
CDR3 protein: CASSVATREGDEQFF

V gene: TRBV4-1
CDR3 protein: CASSPGGGSNQPQHF

V gene: TRBV7-2
CDR3 protein: CASSFGGLRAYTF

V gene: TRBV4-3
CDR3 protein: CASSQDSQGGYEQYF

V gene: TRBV2
CDR3 protein: CASSGQGEPGELFF

V gene: TRBV9
CDR3 protein: CASSVGAGTATNEKLFF

V gene: TRBV29-1
CDR3 protein: CSVGGPGDTQYF

V gene: TRBV5-1
CDR3 protein: CASSGAGVLHGYTF

V gene: TRBV9
CDR3 protein: CASSLTPNQPQHF

V gene: TRBV30
CDR3 protein: CAWSAVIRTPDRPSGNTIYF

V gene: TRBV11-1
CDR3 protein: CASSLVLEGSYEQYF

V gene: TRBV5-1
CDR3 protein: CASSYSEETQYF

V gene: TRBV6-1
CDR3 protein: CATLMYRGEQPQHF

V gene: TRBV6-6
CDR3 protein: CASTAGGEVTQYF

V gene: TRBV5-1
CDR3 protein: CASSFGTGGEKLFF

V gene: TRBV18
CDR3 protein: CASSETFTREGEAFF

V gene: TRBV4-2
CDR3 protein: CASSQFGGGNGYTF

V gene: TRBV18
CDR3 protein: CASSPFTGGSGAAEAFF

V gene: TRBV9
CDR3 protein: CASSDKAGNGYTF

V gene: TRBV30
CDR3 protein: CAWSFGGLGKNIQYF

V gene: TRBV5-6
CDR3 protein: CASSRGSVSYGYTF

V gene: TRBV7-2
CDR3 protein: CASSPGRGGEKLFF

V gene: TRBV14
CDR3 protein: CASSQRGAPSTEAFF

V gene: TRBV7-3
CDR3 protein: CASSGVPQETQYF

V gene: TRBV18
CDR3 protein: CASSPPQGLNTGELFF

V gene: TRBV4-1
CDR3 protein: CASSPLGGYGYTF

V gene: TRBV5-1
CDR3 protein: CASSLGQPTDTQYF